One and the same sample provided the 28 T cell receptor beta chains below, sequenced in a study of CD4 T cells in relation to SARS-CoV-2 and coronaviruses. No antigen is known for these receptors. Data came from immunoSEQ multiplex PCR; TCRdb stores just in-frame clones and leaves some out. This table holds about 38,000 clones, more than 60% found once. Sequenced material: memory CD4+ T cells from PBMCs, cultured in vitro. The receptors shown here come from an adult with COVID-19.

This chain connects TRBV29-1 to TRBJ2-5; D is unresolved. The V gene lost 6 bases and the J gene lost 3 bases, with 14 bases spanning the gap. The CDR3 is 13 amino acids. In germline, CDR1 is SQVTM, CDR2 ANQGSEA. The CDR3 DNA follows: TGCAGCGTCCGGGCCACCCTCGAAGAGACCCAGTACTTC. It specifies CSVRATLEETQYF.

V gene TRBV7-3 combines with J gene TRBJ2-7; 8 nucleotides align to TRBD2. Germline assignment: CDR1 SGHTA and CDR2 FQGTGA. The CDR3 is 14 residues long. The V gene end was trimmed by 5 bases and the J gene end by 6 bases; junction bases not matched to a gene: 9. The CDR3 DNA sequence: TGTGCCAGCAGCCAAAGCGGGAGTAGCGGCGAGCAGTACTTC. This gives the protein CASSQSGSSGEQYF.

The J gene is TRBJ1-5, the V gene TRBV5-1; D remains unclear. V was trimmed by 5 bases and J by 2 bases, leaving 11 bases between them. CDR3 length equals 14 residues. The germline gives CDR1 SGHRS, CDR2 YFSETQ. CDR3 sequence (DNA): TGCGCCAGCAGTCGCGCAGGTGGCAATCAGCCCCAGCATTTT. Protein sequence: CASSRAGGNQPQHF.

This clone was seen a few times. The chain carries TRBV15 and TRBJ2-3, with 11 bases identical to TRBD2. Germline-derived CDR1 and CDR2 are LNHNV and YYDKDF (reference sequence). The CDR3 length is 15 residues. The junction had 4 bases not matched to a gene; V was cut back by 4 bases and J by 4 bases. CDR3 sequence reads: CATSILAGASDTQYF. In DNA, the CDR3 is TGTGCCACCAGCATACTAGCGGGAGCATCAGATACGCAGTATTTT.

The V and J genes are TRBV14 and TRBJ2-5; 11 bases fit TRBD2. V shed 0 bases, J shed 2 bases, and the junction held 11 bases outside the gene matches. Germline values: CDR1 SGHDN, CDR2 FVKESK. The CDR3 is 19 residues long. Written as DNA, the CDR3 is TGTGCCAGCAGCCAAGATTCGACCTTGACTAGCGGGATTCAAGAGACCCAGTACTTC. Translation: CASSQDSTLTSGIQETQYF. Looking up the rest from reference TRBV14 and TRBJ2-5 gives the full variable domain: EAGVTQFPSHSVIEKGQTVTLRCDPISGHDNLYWYRRVMGKEIKFLLHFVKESKQDESGMPNNRFLAERTGGTYSTLKVQPAELEDSGVYFCASSQDSTLTSGIQETQYFGPGTRLLVL.

The J gene is TRBJ1-5, the V gene TRBV10-3; no clear D. Germline values: CDR1 ENHRY, CDR2 SYGVKD. This CDR3 is 14 amino acids long. V gave up 10 bases and J gave up 6 bases, with 19 bases separating them. CDR3 residues: CATTDTGSRQPQHF. In nucleotides, the CDR3 is TGTGCCACCACAGACACGGGCAGTCGTCAGCCCCAGCATTTT.

This clone was picked up a small number of times. The CDR3 protein is CAWRRGGSGNTIYF. For the CDR3, the DNA is TGTGCCTGGAGGCGGGGGGGCTCTGGAAACACCATATATTTT. This rearrangement joins TRBV30 to TRBJ1-3; TRBD1 might be the D (5 bases). This CDR3 spans 14 amino acids. Germline loops: CDR1 GTSNPN, CDR2 SVGIG (reference sequence). V was trimmed by 3 bases and J by 0 bases, leaving 9 bases between them.

The rearrangement links TRBV6-6 to TRBJ2-2; D gene ambiguous. Trimming removed 8 bases from V and 0 bases from J, with 7 bases in between. Germline lookup yields CDR1 MNHNY and CDR2 SVGAGI (reference sequence). The CDR3 length is 13 residues. The CDR3 nucleotides are TGTGCCAGCGGAGCTGCGAACACCGGGGAGCTGTTTTTT. Its translation is CASGAANTGELFF.

The CDR3 bases are TGTGCCACCGAACTCTATCCCGACCACAATGAGCAGTTCTTC. Its translation is CATELYPDHNEQFF. The genes are TRBV6-5 and TRBJ2-1; D is uncertain. V lost 10 bases and J lost 5, with 18 bases in between. CDR1 and CDR2 (germline): MNHEY, SVGAGI. The CDR3 runs to 14 residues.

Remarks on this clone: Additional DNA sequences in this sample encode the identical CDR3. V gene TRBV6-5 combines with J gene TRBJ2-7, with 7 positions matching TRBD1. CDR1 and CDR2 from the germline V gene are MNHEY and SVGAGI. The CDR3 runs to 12 residues. Trimming removed 6 bases from V and 3 bases from J; junction bases left unmatched: 2. CDR3 amino acids: CASSRQGYEQYF. CDR3 sequence (DNA): TGTGCCAGCAGCAGACAGGGCTACGAGCAGTACTTC.

This chain links TRBV2 with TRBJ2-1, with TRBD2 identical over 9 bases. V lost 8 bases, J lost 7 bases, and 6 bases stayed unmatched. The CDR3 loop spans 13 amino acids. Germline-derived CDR1 and CDR2 are SNHLY and FYNNEI. CDR3 loop: CASERLAANEQFF. CDR3 bases: TGTGCCAGCGAGAGACTAGCGGCGAATGAGCAGTTCTTC.

V is TRBV6-6 and J is TRBJ2-1; 9 nucleotides line up with TRBD2. Trimming at V came to 5 bases and at J to 4 bases, leaving 9 bases not matched to a gene. The V gene's germline CDR1 is MNHNY and CDR2 SVGAGI (reference sequence). This CDR3 spans 16 amino acids. CDR3 protein: CASSRLAGVGYNEQFF. CDR3 nucleotides: TGTGCCAGCAGTCGATTAGCGGGAGTAGGGTACAATGAGCAGTTCTTC.

The chain combines TRBV18 with TRBJ1-3; no clear D gene. The CDR3 length is 15 residues. Trimming stripped 2 bases from V and 1 base from J, with 9 bases between. Germline loops: CDR1 KGHSH, CDR2 LQKENI. The CDR3 protein is CASSPSGDSGNTIYF. CDR3 sequence (DNA): TGTGCCAGCTCACCATCAGGTGATTCTGGAAACACCATATATTTT.

Comment on this clone: The same CDR3 is also encoded by other DNA sequences in this sample. The rearrangement joins TRBV2 to TRBJ2-5; no clear D. Trimming took off 2 bases at V and 1 base at J, with 8 bases between the two ends. Germline V gives CDR1 SNHLY, CDR2 FYNNEI. This CDR3 is built from 14 residues. The CDR3 sequence is CASSESRSQETQYF. The CDR3 coding sequence is TGTGCCAGCAGTGAATCGCGGTCCCAAGAGACCCAGTACTTC.

The chain employs TRBV28 and TRBJ1-2; the D is unclear. Trimming cost V 1 base and J 8 bases, with 14 bases left between them. CDR3 size: 14 residues. Germline assignment: CDR1 MDHEN and CDR2 SYDVKM. This CDR3 is CASSLFNPEQGYTF. CDR3 bases: TGTGCCAGCAGTTTATTTAACCCCGAACAGGGCTACACCTTC.

The chain recombines TRBV5-4 with TRBJ2-1; possibly TRBD1 or TRBD2 for D (5 bases each). Trimming took off 3 bases at V and 6 bases at J, with 13 bases between the two ends. The CDR3 loop spans 14 amino acids. CDR1 and CDR2 from the germline V gene are SGHNT and YYREEE (reference sequence). CDR3 amino acids: CASSSGGVFNEQFF. The DNA of the CDR3 is TGTGCCAGCAGCTCTGGGGGAGTATTCAATGAGCAGTTCTTC.

A word on this clone: The junction departs from germline at one end; a sequencing error may be responsible. V and J are TRBV6-5 and TRBJ2-6; TRBD1 matches 7 bases. Germline CDR1 and CDR2: MNHEY and SVGAGI. The CDR3 loop spans 15 amino acids. CDR3 sequence reads: CASTGVVSGANVLTF. The CDR3 DNA follows: TGTGCAAGCACAGGGGTCGTCTCTGGGGCCAACGTCCTGACTTTC.

The CDR3 loop reads CAISESLAGGAGNEQFF. The CDR3 DNA reads as TGTGCCATCAGTGAGTCACTAGCGGGAGGAGCGGGGAATGAGCAGTTCTTC. The chain is built from TRBV10-3 and TRBJ2-1, with 12 bases fitting TRBD2. Germline V gives CDR1 ENHRY, CDR2 SYGVKD. CDR3 length equals 17 residues. Trimming removed 0 bases from V and 7 bases from J; junction bases left unmatched: 7.

The V and J genes are TRBV3-1 (or the pseudogene TRBV3-2) and TRBJ2-7; 13 positions agree with TRBD2. The V and J ends lost 3 bases and 6 bases, in that order; junction bases with no gene match: 2. The CDR3 is 14 amino acids. Germline lookup yields CDR1 LGHDT and CDR2 YNNKEL (reference sequence). CDR3 sequence: CASSHRLAGGEQYF. The CDR3 DNA is TGTGCCAGCAGCCACCGACTAGCGGGAGGCGAGCAGTACTTC.

Concerning this clone: One junction end disagrees with the germline gene, perhaps due to a read error. The V call is TRBV28, the J call TRBJ2-3; D might be TRBD2 (6 bases). CDR3 size: 19 residues. Germline V gives CDR1 MDHEN, CDR2 SYDVKM. CDR3 in DNA: TGTGCCAGCAATTTACCGGCGGGCCCGGGGGATAGAAGCACAGATACGCAGTATTTT. Protein product: CASNLPAGPGDRSTDTQYF.

This chain joins TRBV6-2 or TRBV6-3 and TRBJ2-5, with unresolved D. The CDR3 sequence is 12 residues long. V was shortened by 2 bases and J by 5 bases, with 6 bases between the two germline ends. Germline lookup yields CDR1 MNHEY and CDR2 SVGEGT. CDR3 DNA sequence: TGTGCCAGCAGTTACGAGGAGGAGACCCAGTACTTC. Translated: CASSYEEETQYF.

The V gene is TRBV30, the J gene TRBJ2-7; 7 positions agree with TRBD2. CDR1 and CDR2 (germline): GTSNPN, SVGIG (reference sequence). Germline trimming cut 5 bases from V and 4 bases from J; bases unmatched to any gene: 8. CDR3 size: 13 residues. CDR3: CAWDRGRSYEQYF. CDR3 DNA: TGTGCCTGGGATCGCGGGAGATCGTACGAGCAGTACTTC.

The V gene is TRBV28, the J gene TRBJ2-7, with D possibly matching TRBD1 (6 bases). The length of the CDR3 is 12 residues. The germline V and J ends were trimmed by 5 bases and 3 bases, with 8 bases remaining between them. CDR1 is MDHEN and CDR2 is SYDVKM in the germline V gene. CDR3 protein: CASSGGYYEQYF. The CDR3, as DNA: TGTGCCAGCAGTGGGGGCTACTACGAGCAGTACTTC.

The chain uses TRBV4-2 and TRBJ2-2; TRBD2 agrees at 10 bases. Germline CDR1 LGHNA, CDR2 YNFKEQ. Trimming at V came to 8 bases and at J to 6 bases, leaving 18 bases not matched to a gene. The CDR3 has 18 residues. The CDR3: CASSQAEVGTSDAGELFF. Here the CDR3 DNA reads TGTGCCAGCTCCCAAGCGGAAGTAGGGACTAGCGACGCCGGGGAGCTGTTTTTT.

This clone was detected once. This chain uses TRBV3-1 (or the pseudogene TRBV3-2) with TRBJ2-2; TRBD2 agrees at 14 bases. V dropped 4 bases and J dropped 5; count of bases not matched to a gene: 6. The CDR3 loop spans 17 amino acids. Germline V gene data show CDR1 as LGHDT and CDR2 as YNNKEL (reference sequence). The CDR3 DNA is TGTGCCAGCAGCCCGACTAGCGGGAGGGCCGAGACCGGGGAGCTGTTTTTT. This codes for CASSPTSGRAETGELFF.

A few counts support this clone. This chain joins TRBV7-9 and TRBJ1-6, with a possible D match to TRBD1 (6 bases). This CDR3 has 16 residues. Trimming removed 5 bases at V and 1 base at J, with 12 bases between. Germline V CDR1 and CDR2: SEHNR, FQNEAQ (reference sequence). CDR3 sequence (DNA): TGTGCCAGCAGCACACTACAGGGTTCCTATAATTCACCCCTCCACTTT. It codes for CASSTLQGSYNSPLHF. The full variable domain, in which reference TRBV7-9 and TRBJ1-6 provide the parts outside the CDR3, is DTGVSQNPRHKITKRGQNVTFRCDPISEHNRLYWYRQTLGQGPEFLTYFQNEAQLEKSRLLSDRFSAERPKGSFSTLEIQRTEQGDSAMYLCASSTLQGSYNSPLHFGNGTRLTVT.

The J gene is TRBJ2-6, the V gene TRBV4-3, with TRBD1 matching 8 bases. The germline CDR1 and CDR2 sequences are LGHNA and YSLEER. The V gene end was trimmed by 0 bases and the J gene end by 0 bases; junction bases not matched to a gene: 4. The CDR3 consists of 18 residues. CDR3 in DNA: TGCGCCAGCAGCCAAGAATGGACAGGGACCTCTGGGGCCAACGTCCTGACTTTC. Protein: CASSQEWTGTSGANVLTF.

This clone was observed a handful of times. J is TRBJ2-3 and V is TRBV18; D is ambiguous. This CDR3 has 14 residues. Trimming took 3 bases from V and 0 from J, leaving 7 bases between them. CDR1 is KGHSH, CDR2 LQKENI, per germline. CDR3 loop: CASSPITSTDTQYF. CDR3 sequence (DNA): TGTGCCAGCTCACCCATAACAAGCACAGATACGCAGTATTTT.